The next 5 T cell receptor beta chains were all read from a single sample in a study of response to subunit inactivated influenza vaccine. TCRdb processed the RT-PCR reads anew with MiXCR; each CDR3 protein has one entry. Of roughly 670,000 distinct CDR3 sequences in the sample, around 15% were seen once. Sequenced here: PBMCs from blood, sampled 14 to 15 days before vaccination. The receptors here all came from a middle-aged man who received an inactivated influenza vaccine.

V gene TRBV7-9 combines with J gene TRBJ1-2; the D gene is possibly TRBD1 (5 bases). Trimming shortened V by 1 base and J by 9 bases, and 9 bases separated the two germline ends. This CDR3 comprises 12 residues. The germline V gene has CDR1 SEHNR and CDR2 FQNEAQ (reference sequence). The CDR3, as DNA: TGTGCCAGCAGCTTAGACCGGGACCGCTACACCTTC. Its protein product is CASSLDRDRYTF.

This clonotype was recorded many times. This sequence joins TRBV12-3 or TRBV12-4 and TRBJ1-2; D unresolved. V was cut by 1 base and J by 9 bases, with 12 bases left in between. The CDR3 consists of 13 residues. The chain's CDR3 is CASSLGRRRSYTF. The CDR3 coding sequence is TGTGCCAGCAGTTTAGGACGGCGAAGGAGCTACACCTTC.

This rearrangement joins TRBV4-2 to TRBJ2-7, with TRBD2 matching over 10 bases. Germline loops: CDR1 LGHNA, CDR2 YNFKEQ. The CDR3 has 15 amino acids. The junction had 3 bases not matched to a gene; V was cut back by 4 bases and J by 0 bases. The CDR3 DNA reads TGTGCCAGCAGCCCGACTAGCGGGCTCTCCTACGAGCAGTACTTC. Its protein product is CASSPTSGLSYEQYF.

This sequence joins TRBV4-3 and TRBJ2-5; TRBD1 or TRBD2 may be the D gene (6 bases each). The CDR3 has 15 amino acids. The V and J ends lost 1 base and 4 bases respectively, with 13 bases between them. Germline loops: CDR1 LGHNA, CDR2 YSLEER. The CDR3 nucleotides are TGCGCCAGCAGCCAAGGGTCGGGGGCACGAGAGACCCAGTACTTC. Protein: CASSQGSGARETQYF.

The J gene is TRBJ2-3, the V gene TRBV18; D is perhaps TRBD1 (6 bases). V lost 3 bases and J lost 2, with 12 bases in between. The CDR3 is made up of 15 amino acids. Germline V gives CDR1 KGHSH, CDR2 LQKENI. The CDR3 protein is CASSPGAGYTDTQYF. In nucleotides, the CDR3 is TGTGCCAGCTCACCGGGGGCAGGGTACACAGATACGCAGTATTTT.